The rows below give T cell receptor beta chains drawn from one sample of a study of control samples from healthy donors and cancer patients. The table came from immunoSEQ multiplex PCR; TCRdb's copy has only in-frame clones and leaves some out. Here the sample spans roughly 86,000 clones, approximately 93% being singletons. The sample taken for sequencing was blood. Receptors originate from a young woman in good health. CDR3s include the opening cysteine and the closing phenylalanine or tryptophan. The order of the fields is V gene, J gene, clone size, D gene, CDR3 protein, CDR3 DNA. The D gene is left open where the match is weak. Size is stated for part of the rows, as once, few or many counts, or as a class when the clone is expanded.

TRBV27	TRBJ2-7	-	-	CASSSLSAGSYEQYF	TGTGCCAGCAGTTCACTGAGTGCGGGGTCCTACGAGCAGTACTTC
TRBV25-1	TRBJ2-7	-	-	CASRDGFYEQYF	TGTGCCAGCAGGGACGGCTTTTACGAGCAGTACTTC
TRBV7-9	TRBJ1-4	-	-	CASSWTGEKLFF	TGTGCCAGCAGCTGGACGGGGGAAAAACTGTTTTTT
TRBV11-2	TRBJ2-2	-	-	CASSFGNLLNTGELFF	TGTGCCAGCAGCTTTGGAAATCTGTTGAACACCGGGGAGCTGTTTTTT
TRBV20-1	TRBJ1-1	once	-	CSARYNTEAFF	TGCAGTGCTAGATATAACACTGAAGCTTTCTTT
TRBV9	TRBJ1-1	once	-	CASSLGRADTEAFF	TGTGCCAGCAGCTTAGGACGGGCGGACACTGAAGCTTTCTTT
TRBV18	TRBJ2-1	-	-	CASSPSGAAYNEQFF	TGTGCCAGCTCGCCATCGGGGGCTGCCTACAATGAGCAGTTCTTC
TRBV4-2	TRBJ2-7	-	-	CASSLSGINEQYF	TGTGCCAGCAGCCTGTCGGGGATTAACGAGCAGTACTTC
TRBV5-1	TRBJ1-6	-	-	CASSSTGIFSPLHF	TGCGCCAGCAGTTCTACAGGGATTTTTTCACCCCTCCACTTT
TRBV21-1	TRBJ2-5	-	-	CASSSRRGDLQETQYF	TGTGCCAGCAGCTCCCGCCGGGGGGACCTCCAAGAGACCCAGTACTTC
TRBV3-1/TRBV3-2	TRBJ2-7	once	-	CASSQGVSSYEQYF	TGTGCCAGCAGCCAAGGGGTGAGCTCCTACGAGCAGTACTTC
TRBV5-1	TRBJ1-1	-	-	CASSLSGTQAFF	TGCGCCAGCAGCTTGTCCGGGACGCAAGCTTTCTTT
TRBV5-1	TRBJ2-5	-	-	CASSLALETQYF	TGCGCCAGCAGCTTGGCCCTAGAGACCCAGTACTTC
TRBV10-3	TRBJ1-5	-	-	CAISDVSNQPQHF	TGTGCCATCAGTGATGTTAGCAATCAGCCCCAGCATTTT
TRBV7-7	TRBJ2-2	-	-	CASSSNPGDGELFF	TGTGCTAGCAGTTCCAACCCTGGGGACGGGGAGCTGTTTTTT
TRBV2	TRBJ2-5	-	TRBD2	CASKPGGAFQETQYF	TGTGCCAGCAAACCCGGGGGGGCCTTCCAAGAGACCCAGTACTTC
TRBV30	TRBJ1-1	-	-	CAWSVRWFDANTEAFF	TGTGCCTGGAGTGTACGATGGTTTGATGCGAACACTGAAGCTTTCTTT
TRBV15	TRBJ2-7	-	TRBD1	CATSRAYGTGFYEQYF	TGTGCCACCAGCAGAGCTTATGGGACAGGGTTTTACGAGCAGTACTTC
TRBV11-2	TRBJ2-2	-	-	CASSRPARELFF	TGTGCCAGCAGCCGCCCGGCCCGGGAGCTGTTTTTT
TRBV5-4	TRBJ1-1	-	TRBD1	CASSWDRANTEAFF	TGTGCCAGCAGCTGGGACAGGGCGAACACTGAAGCTTTCTTT
TRBV18	TRBJ2-1	-	-	CASSPRDLTYNEQFF	TGTGCCAGCTCACCGCGGGACTTGACCTACAATGAGCAGTTCTTC
TRBV3-1/TRBV3-2	TRBJ1-2	-	TRBD1	CASSQRGTGGYGYTF	TGTGCCAGCAGCCAGAGGGGGACAGGGGGCTATGGCTACACCTTC
TRBV6-6	TRBJ2-1	-	-	CASSYSGGWNEQFF	TGTGCCAGCAGTTACTCGGGTGGATGGAATGAGCAGTTCTTC
TRBV19	TRBJ2-2	once	-	CASSMVRTPYTYTGELFF	TGTGCCAGTAGTATGGTCAGGACCCCTTATACCTACACCGGGGAGCTGTTTTTT
TRBV7-8	TRBJ2-6	-	TRBD1	CASSLAGRGRAGANVLTF	TGTGCCAGCAGCTTAGCTGGTAGGGGGCGGGCGGGGGCCAACGTCCTGACTTTC
TRBV11-2	TRBJ2-2	-	-	CASSLRTLATGELFF	TGTGCCAGCAGCTTACGGACACTGGCCACCGGGGAGCTGTTTTTT
TRBV7-6	TRBJ2-7	-	TRBD2	CASSLNIAGGSYEQYF	TGTGCCAGCAGCTTAAATATCGCGGGGGGCTCTTACGAGCAGTACTTC
TRBV6-4	TRBJ2-1	-	TRBD2	CASSVAGEGINEQFF	TGTGCCAGCAGTGTAGCGGGAGAGGGTATCAATGAGCAGTTCTTC
TRBV12-5	TRBJ2-7	-	TRBD1	CASGYTGTGFSYEQYF	TGTGCTAGTGGATATACCGGGACAGGGTTTTCCTACGAGCAGTACTTC
TRBV7-2	TRBJ1-5	once	TRBD1	CASSPRDRGYGNQPQHF	TGTGCCAGCAGCCCCCGGGACAGGGGTTATGGCAATCAGCCCCAGCATTTT
TRBV18	TRBJ2-1	-	TRBD1	CASSRGQEKLNEQFF	TGTGCCAGCTCACGAGGACAGGAGAAGTTGAATGAGCAGTTCTTC
TRBV5-1	TRBJ2-1	-	TRBD2	CASKGLAGSWAEQFF	TGCGCCAGCAAGGGACTAGCGGGTTCTTGGGCTGAGCAGTTCTTC
TRBV30	TRBJ1-2	-	-	CAWSNSFNYGYTF	TGTGCCTGGAGTAACAGCTTTAACTATGGCTACACCTTC
TRBV19	TRBJ1-1	-	-	CASKGRGGTEAFF	TGTGCCAGTAAAGGCAGGGGAGGCACTGAAGCTTTCTTT
TRBV5-1	TRBJ2-1	-	-	CASRGRGLYNEQFF	TGCGCCAGCAGGGGGAGAGGGCTCTACAATGAGCAGTTCTTC
TRBV4-1	TRBJ2-5	-	-	CASSQPRVGETQYF	TGCGCCAGCAGCCAACCTAGGGTCGGTGAGACCCAGTACTTC
TRBV19	TRBJ2-7	-	TRBD1	CASSILPGQQRYEQYF	TGTGCCAGTAGTATTCTCCCGGGACAGCAACGATACGAGCAGTACTTC
TRBV5-1	TRBJ1-2	-	-	CASSLAGIELYGYTF	TGCGCCAGCAGCTTGGCCGGAATAGAACTCTATGGCTACACCTTC
TRBV28	TRBJ1-2	-	-	CASSPLAYGYTF	TGTGCCAGCTCCCCCCTTGCCTATGGCTACACCTTC
TRBV5-1	TRBJ1-2	-	TRBD1	CASSWDRDGYTF	TGCGCCAGCAGCTGGGACAGGGACGGCTACACCTTC
TRBV6-5	TRBJ2-1	-	-	CASSVLYSTREQFF	TGTGCCAGCAGCGTATTGTACTCCACTCGTGAGCAGTTCTTC
TRBV27	TRBJ1-3	-	TRBD1	CASGPLTGVSGNTIYF	TGTGCCAGCGGCCCTTTGACAGGGGTCTCTGGAAACACCATATATTTT
TRBV20-1	TRBJ1-1	-	-	CSASLMNTEAFF	TGCAGTGCTAGTCTCATGAACACTGAAGCTTTCTTT
TRBV28	TRBJ1-5	-	-	CASSFDGQPQHF	TGTGCCAGCAGTTTCGACGGCCAGCCCCAGCATTTT
TRBV28	TRBJ2-1	once	-	CASSLNNPLGNNEQFF	TGTGCCAGCAGTTTGAACAATCCGCTGGGGAACAATGAGCAGTTCTTC
TRBV30	TRBJ1-3	-	-	CAWKSGRNSGNTIYF	TGTGCCTGGAAGTCTGGCAGGAACTCTGGAAACACCATATATTTT
TRBV28	TRBJ1-2	-	TRBD1	CASSLTGTGLGGYTF	TGTGCCAGCAGTTTAACCGGGACAGGGTTGGGCGGCTACACCTTC
TRBV15	TRBJ1-5	-	-	CATSRDRWGNQPQHF	TGTGCCACCAGCAGAGATCGATGGGGGAATCAGCCCCAGCATTTT
TRBV3-1/TRBV3-2	TRBJ2-7	-	TRBD2	CASSQLSGGYEQYF	TGTGCCAGCAGCCAACTTAGCGGGGGGTACGAGCAGTACTTC
TRBV27	TRBJ2-1	-	-	CASSSRGRQIQSSYNEQFF	TGTGCCAGCAGTTCAAGGGGGAGACAAATTCAGAGCTCCTACAATGAGCAGTTCTTC
TRBV5-8	TRBJ1-6	-	-	CASSLVPINSPLHF	TGTGCCAGCAGCTTGGTCCCGATAAATTCACCCCTCCACTTT
TRBV5-1	TRBJ2-3	-	-	CASSLRGGTDTQYF	TGCGCCAGCAGCCTACGGGGTGGCACAGATACGCAGTATTTT
TRBV13	TRBJ2-5	-	TRBD2	CASSLLAAETQYF	TGTGCCAGCAGCTTACTAGCGGCAGAGACCCAGTACTTC